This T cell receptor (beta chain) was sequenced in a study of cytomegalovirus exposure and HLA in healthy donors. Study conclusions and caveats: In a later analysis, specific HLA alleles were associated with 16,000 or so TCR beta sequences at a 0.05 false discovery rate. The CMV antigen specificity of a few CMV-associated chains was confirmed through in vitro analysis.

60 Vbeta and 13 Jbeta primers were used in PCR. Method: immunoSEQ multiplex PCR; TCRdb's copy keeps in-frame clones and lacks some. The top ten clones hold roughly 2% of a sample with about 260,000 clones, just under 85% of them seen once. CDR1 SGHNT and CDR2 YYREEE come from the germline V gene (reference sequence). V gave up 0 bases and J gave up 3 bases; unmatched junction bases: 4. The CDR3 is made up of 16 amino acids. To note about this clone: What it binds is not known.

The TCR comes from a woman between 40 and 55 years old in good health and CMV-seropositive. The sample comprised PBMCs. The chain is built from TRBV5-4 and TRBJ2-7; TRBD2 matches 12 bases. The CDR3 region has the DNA TGTGCCAGCAGCTTGGGGACTAGCGGGATTTACTACGAGCAGTACTTC. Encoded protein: CASSLGTSGIYYEQYF.